The rows below give T cell receptor beta chains drawn from one sample of a study of T cell responses to AZD1222 COVID-19 vaccine. Assay: immunoSEQ multiplex PCR; the TCRdb copy retains only in-frame clones and omits some. The sample lists some 140,000 clones, over 90% occurring once. Sample: peripheral blood, taken on day 0 of AZD1222 vaccination. All receptors derive from an adult in good health. The CDR3 runs from the conserved cysteine through the conserved F or W. A D gene is named only where the DNA matches it firmly. Clone size is given for some rows only: seen once, a few or many times, or a class if the clone is expanded.

j_call cdr3_length v_call clone_size d_call cdr3_nt cdr3_aa
TRBJ2-1 19 TRBV28 . TRBD2 TGTGCCAGCAGTTTAGGGCCAGGTTGGCGGGAGAATTCCTACAATGAGCAGTTCTTC CASSLGPGWRENSYNEQFF
TRBJ2-2 18 TRBV7-6 . TRBD1 TGTGCCAGCAGCTTAGAAGGGACAGGGTTCGGAGTGAGCGGGGAGCTGTTTTTT CASSLEGTGFGVSGELFF
TRBJ2-3 17 TRBV9 . . TGTGCCAGCAGCGTAGAGGCACAGAGATTTAGCACAGATACGCAGTATTTT CASSVEAQRFSTDTQYF
TRBJ1-1 15 TRBV4-2 . . TGTGCCAGCAGCGCACAGGGTACGGGGAACACTGAAGCTTTCTTT CASSAQGTGNTEAFF
TRBJ2-1 13 TRBV18 once . TGTGCCAGCTCCCTAGACAGGTACAATGAGCAGTTCTTC CASSLDRYNEQFF
TRBJ1-1 15 TRBV11-2 . . TGTGCCAGCAGCCCCATAGGAATTTTGAACACTGAAGCTTTCTTT CASSPIGILNTEAFF
TRBJ1-2 14 TRBV6-5 . . TGTGCCAGCAGCCCCGGGACAACGGGCTATGGCTACACCTTC CASSPGTTGYGYTF
TRBJ1-2 16 TRBV25-1 . TRBD1 TGTGCCAGCAGCCCCAACGGGGACAGGGGAAAGTATGGCTACACCTTC CASSPNGDRGKYGYTF
TRBJ1-3 15 TRBV18 . . TGTGCCAGCTCACCAGTAGTCGGGTCTGGAAACACCATATATTTT CASSPVVGSGNTIYF
TRBJ1-2 13 TRBV29-1 . TRBD1 TGCAGCGTTGTAGGACAGGGGGACTATGGCTACACCTTC CSVVGQGDYGYTF
TRBJ2-2 17 TRBV9 . . TGTGCCAGCAGCGTCTCTCTGTTGGGGGGGAACACCGGGGAGCTGTTTTTT CASSVSLLGGNTGELFF
TRBJ2-7 12 TRBV28 . . TGTGCCAGCTTAAGTCCTGTACACGAGCAGTACTTC CASLSPVHEQYF
TRBJ1-1 15 TRBV5-1 . . TGCGCCAGCAGCTCCGGCGACAGGTTTAACACTGAAGCTTTCTTT CASSSGDRFNTEAFF
TRBJ2-7 13 TRBV11-2 once . TGTGCCAGCAGCCGGACAGTCTCCTACGAGCAGTACTTC CASSRTVSYEQYF
TRBJ2-1 15 TRBV6-5 . TRBD2 TGTGCCAGCGCCACTAGCGGGACAGCAAACAATGAGCAGTTCTTC CASATSGTANNEQFF
TRBJ2-5 14 TRBV5-4 . . TGTGCCAGCAGCTCGACCGGGTTAGGGGAGATCCAGTACTTC CASSSTGLGEIQYF
TRBJ1-2 13 TRBV1 . . TGCACCAGCAGCACCCCGGCTCCCTATGGCTACACCTTC CTSSTPAPYGYTF
TRBJ2-5 15 TRBV6-5 . TRBD2 TGTGCCAGCAGGGTTAGCGGGGGGGCTCTGGAGACCCAGTACTTC CASRVSGGALETQYF
TRBJ2-3 13 TRBV7-8 once . TGTGCCAGCAGCTCCTCGTCGGCAGATACGCAGTATTTT CASSSSSADTQYF
TRBJ2-7 12 TRBV19 . . TGTGCCAGTATCGGGAGTGGGTACGAGCAGTACTTC CASIGSGYEQYF
TRBJ2-1 15 TRBV2 . TRBD2 TGTGCCAGCAGTTCGGCCGGGACTAGCGGGGGGCAGCAGTTCTTC CASSSAGTSGGQQFF
TRBJ1-5 13 TRBV29-1 . . TGCAGCGTGACACAGGGAAGTCTTCAGCCCCAGCATTTT CSVTQGSLQPQHF
TRBJ2-7 13 TRBV19 once . TGTGCCAGTGGGCAGGGGACTGTAAACGAGCAGTACTTC CASGQGTVNEQYF
TRBJ1-5 15 TRBV19 . . TGTGCCAGTAGTATAGATCTAGGGGTAAATCAGCCCCAGCATTTT CASSIDLGVNQPQHF
TRBJ2-7 11 TRBV3-1/TRBV3-2 . . TGTGCCAGCAGCCAAGATTTGCGGCAGTACTTC CASSQDLRQYF
TRBJ2-7 14 TRBV21-1 . . TGTGCCAGCAGCAATGGACAGGGGGGCTACGAGCAGTACTTC CASSNGQGGYEQYF
TRBJ1-1 15 TRBV15 . . TGTGCCACCAGGCGAAAAGGGGAAATGAACACTGAAGCTTTCTTT CATRRKGEMNTEAFF
TRBJ1-3 15 TRBV9 . . TGTGCCAGCAGCGTAGACGGGAGCTCTGGAAACACCATATATTTT CASSVDGSSGNTIYF
TRBJ2-7 17 TRBV6-2/TRBV6-3 once . TGTGCCAGCAGTTACTCGATGGGGCTAGCTTCTGACGTCGAGCAGTACTTC CASSYSMGLASDVEQYF
TRBJ2-3 13 TRBV11-3 . TRBD2 TGTGCCAGCAGCTTTCGGGGGGGCGATACGCAGTATTTT CASSFRGGDTQYF
TRBJ2-1 17 TRBV15 . TRBD2 TGTGCCACCAGCAGAGTAGTAAGACTAGCGCCCTACAATGAGCAGTTCTTC CATSRVVRLAPYNEQFF
TRBJ1-6 17 TRBV28 . . TGTGCCAGCAGTTTTGCGCAGGGTAGCTCCTATAATTCACCCCTCCACTTT CASSFAQGSSYNSPLHF